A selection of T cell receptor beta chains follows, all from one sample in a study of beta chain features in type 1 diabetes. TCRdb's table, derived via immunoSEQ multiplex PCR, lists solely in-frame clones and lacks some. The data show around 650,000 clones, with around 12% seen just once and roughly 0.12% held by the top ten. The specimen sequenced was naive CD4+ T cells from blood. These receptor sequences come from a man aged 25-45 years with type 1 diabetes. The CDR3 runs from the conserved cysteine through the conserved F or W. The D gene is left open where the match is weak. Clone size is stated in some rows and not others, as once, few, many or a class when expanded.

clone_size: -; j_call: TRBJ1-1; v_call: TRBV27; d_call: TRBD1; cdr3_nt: TGTGCCAGCAAGGGCTTACAGGGAAACAGGGGGACTGAAGCTTTCTTT; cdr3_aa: CASKGLQGNRGTEAFF
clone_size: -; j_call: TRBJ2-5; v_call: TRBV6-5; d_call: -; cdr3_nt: TGTGCCAGCAGTGATCCAGGATTCGGAGAGACCCAGTACTTC; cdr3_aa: CASSDPGFGETQYF
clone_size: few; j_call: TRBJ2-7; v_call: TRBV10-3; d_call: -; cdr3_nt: TGTGCCATCAGTGCGGGGAACGAGCAGTACTTC; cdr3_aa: CAISAGNEQYF
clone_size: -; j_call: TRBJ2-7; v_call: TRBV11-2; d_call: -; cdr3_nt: TGTGCCAGCAGCCTCGTACTAACCTACGAGCAGTACTTC; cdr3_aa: CASSLVLTYEQYF
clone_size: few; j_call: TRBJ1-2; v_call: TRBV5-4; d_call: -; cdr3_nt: TGTGCCAGCAGCTCTGTCGGACAGCACTATGGCTACACCTTC; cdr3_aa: CASSSVGQHYGYTF
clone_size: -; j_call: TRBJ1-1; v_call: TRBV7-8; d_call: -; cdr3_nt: TGTGCCAGCAGCTTAAACGAGATTAAGAACACTGAAGCTTTCTTT; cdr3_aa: CASSLNEIKNTEAFF
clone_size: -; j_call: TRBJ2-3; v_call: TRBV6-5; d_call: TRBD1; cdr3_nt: TGTGCCAGCAGTTACACAAGCAGGGGGCTCGCAGATACGCAGTATTTT; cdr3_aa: CASSYTSRGLADTQYF
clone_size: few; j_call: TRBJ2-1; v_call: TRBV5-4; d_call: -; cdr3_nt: TGTGCCAGCAGCTTGTTCACTACCCATGAGCAGTTCTTC; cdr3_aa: CASSLFTTHEQFF
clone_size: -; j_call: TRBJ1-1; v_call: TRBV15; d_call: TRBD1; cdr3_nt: TGTGCCACCAGCAGACGTGGACAGGGGGACACTGAAGCTTTCTTT; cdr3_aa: CATSRRGQGDTEAFF
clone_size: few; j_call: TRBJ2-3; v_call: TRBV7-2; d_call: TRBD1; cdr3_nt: TGTGCCAGCAGCTTCGACAGGGACACAGATACGCAGTATTTT; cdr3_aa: CASSFDRDTDTQYF
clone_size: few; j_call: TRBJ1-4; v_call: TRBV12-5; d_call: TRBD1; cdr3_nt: TGTGCTAGTGGACGTACAGGGGGTTTTGAGGAAAAACTGTTTTTT; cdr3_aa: CASGRTGGFEEKLFF
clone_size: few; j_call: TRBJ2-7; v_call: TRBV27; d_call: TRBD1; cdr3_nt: TGTGCCAGCAGGGACAGGAATAACTACGAGCAGTACTTC; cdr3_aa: CASRDRNNYEQYF
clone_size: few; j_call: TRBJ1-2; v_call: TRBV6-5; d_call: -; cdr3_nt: TGTGCCAGCAGTTACGGCAGGGATAACTATGGCTACACCTTC; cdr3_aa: CASSYGRDNYGYTF
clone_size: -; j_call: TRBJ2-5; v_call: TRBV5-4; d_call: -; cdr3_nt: TGTGCCAGCAGCCGGTTGGGGGATCAAGAGACCCAGTACTTC; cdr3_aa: CASSRLGDQETQYF
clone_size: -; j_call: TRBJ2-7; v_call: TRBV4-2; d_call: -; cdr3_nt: TGTGCCAGCAGCCAGGCCCGGGGTTCCTACGAGCAGTACTTC; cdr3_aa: CASSQARGSYEQYF
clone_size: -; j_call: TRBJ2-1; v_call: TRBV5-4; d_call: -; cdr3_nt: TGTGCCAGCAGCTTGGTTTGGGGGGCCACCAATGAGCAGTTCTTC; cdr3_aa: CASSLVWGATNEQFF
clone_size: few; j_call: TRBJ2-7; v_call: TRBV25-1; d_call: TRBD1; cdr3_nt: TGTGCCAGCAGTGCAGAAAATTACTCGGGACAGGGGCTTCGGGAGCAGTACTTC; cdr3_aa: CASSAENYSGQGLREQYF
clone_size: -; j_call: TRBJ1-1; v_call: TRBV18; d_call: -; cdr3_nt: TGTGCCAGCTCACCCACGACAGGGAACACTGAAGCTTTCTTT; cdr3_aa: CASSPTTGNTEAFF
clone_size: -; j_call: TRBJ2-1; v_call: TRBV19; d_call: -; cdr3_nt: TGTGCCAGTAGTCGGGGTAATGAGCAGTTCTTC; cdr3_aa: CASSRGNEQFF
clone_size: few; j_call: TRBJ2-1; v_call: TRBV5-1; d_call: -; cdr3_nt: TGCGCCAGCAGCTTGGGGGTCACCCCAGCGAATGAGCAGTTCTTC; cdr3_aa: CASSLGVTPANEQFF
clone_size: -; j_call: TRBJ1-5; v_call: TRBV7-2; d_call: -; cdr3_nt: TGTGCCAGCAGCTTAGCGTCCGACGCCCCCCAGCATTTT; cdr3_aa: CASSLASDAPQHF
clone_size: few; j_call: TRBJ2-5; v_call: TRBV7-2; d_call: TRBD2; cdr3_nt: TGTGCCAGCAGAGGACTAGCGGGCATCCAAGAGACCCAGTACTTC; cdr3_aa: CASRGLAGIQETQYF
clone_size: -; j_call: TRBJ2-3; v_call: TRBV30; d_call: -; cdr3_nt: TGTGCCTGGAGCGAGCAGGGGTCAGATACGCAGTATTTT; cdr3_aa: CAWSEQGSDTQYF
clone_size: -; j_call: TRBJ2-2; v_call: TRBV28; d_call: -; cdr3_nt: TGTGCCAGCAGTTTATCGGCGCCCACCGGGGAGCTGTTTTTT; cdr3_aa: CASSLSAPTGELFF
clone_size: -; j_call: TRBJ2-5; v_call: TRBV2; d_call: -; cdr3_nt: TGTGCCAGCAACAGACCGATCCAAGAGACCCAGTACTTC; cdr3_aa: CASNRPIQETQYF
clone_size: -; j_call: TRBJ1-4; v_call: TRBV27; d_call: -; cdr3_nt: TGTGCCAGCAAGGAGCAGTCCAATGAAAAACTGTTTTTT; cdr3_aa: CASKEQSNEKLFF
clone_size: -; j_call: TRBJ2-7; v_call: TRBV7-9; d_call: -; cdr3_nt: TGTGCCAGCAGCTTAGATCTTCGGGACGAGCAGTACTTC; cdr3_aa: CASSLDLRDEQYF
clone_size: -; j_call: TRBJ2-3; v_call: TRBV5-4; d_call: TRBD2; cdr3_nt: TGTGCCAGCAGCCGGACTAGCGGGAGCACAGATACGCAGTATTTT; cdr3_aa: CASSRTSGSTDTQYF
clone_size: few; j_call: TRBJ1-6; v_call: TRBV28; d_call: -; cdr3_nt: TGTGCCAGCAGTTACCAAGTACTGGATTCACCCCTCCACTTT; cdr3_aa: CASSYQVLDSPLHF
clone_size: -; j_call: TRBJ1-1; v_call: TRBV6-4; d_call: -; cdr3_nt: TGTGCCAGCAGTGACTCTGCGGGGGCAGGAACTGAAGCTTTCTTT; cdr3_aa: CASSDSAGAGTEAFF
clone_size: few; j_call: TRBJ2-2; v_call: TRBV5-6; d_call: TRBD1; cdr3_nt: TGTGCCAGCAGCTTGGATGCAGGGGGTGACGGATACGGGGAGCTGTTTTTT; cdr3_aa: CASSLDAGGDGYGELFF
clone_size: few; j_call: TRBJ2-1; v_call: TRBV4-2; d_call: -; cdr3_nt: TGTGCCAGCAGCCAAGAGAGGGCAGACACCTACAATGAGCAGTTCTTC; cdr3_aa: CASSQERADTYNEQFF
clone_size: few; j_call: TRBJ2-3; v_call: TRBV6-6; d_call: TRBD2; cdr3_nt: TGTGCCAGCCTCCTAGCGGGCACAGATACGCAGTATTTT; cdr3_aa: CASLLAGTDTQYF
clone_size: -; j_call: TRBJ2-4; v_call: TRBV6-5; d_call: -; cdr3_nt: TGTGCCAGCTCTGGGACAACCGGCATTCAGTACTTC; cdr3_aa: CASSGTTGIQYF
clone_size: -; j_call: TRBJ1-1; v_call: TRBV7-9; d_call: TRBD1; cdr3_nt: TGTGCCAGCAGCATTGCCGGGACAGCAAACACTGAAGCTTTCTTT; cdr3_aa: CASSIAGTANTEAFF
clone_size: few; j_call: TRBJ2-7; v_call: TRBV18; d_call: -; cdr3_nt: TGTGCCAGCCATCCAGCCGGACAGATCTACGAGCAGTACTTC; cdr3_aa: CASHPAGQIYEQYF
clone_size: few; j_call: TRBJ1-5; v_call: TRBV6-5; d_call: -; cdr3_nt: TGTGCCAGCAGTGAAGTAGGCGGGTTTGAGCCCCAGCATTTT; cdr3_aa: CASSEVGGFEPQHF
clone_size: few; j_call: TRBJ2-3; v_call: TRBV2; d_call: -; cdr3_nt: TGTGCCACCCGGGGGGCCAGGGGGCGCAGCCCAAGGGCAGATACGCAGTATTTT; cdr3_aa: CATRGARGRSPRADTQYF
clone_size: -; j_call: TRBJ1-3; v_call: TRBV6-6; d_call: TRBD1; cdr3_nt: TGTGCCAGCACCTCAGGGGGGCAGGGCTACGGAAACACCATATATTTT; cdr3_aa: CASTSGGQGYGNTIYF
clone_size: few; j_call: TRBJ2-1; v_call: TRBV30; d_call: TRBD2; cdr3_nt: TGTGCCTGGAAGGATCTGGGACTAGCGGGGGCCTCGGGGGAGCAGTTCTTC; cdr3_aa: CAWKDLGLAGASGEQFF
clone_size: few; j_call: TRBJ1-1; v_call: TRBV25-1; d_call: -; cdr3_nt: TGTGCCAGCAGTGTACAGACTAACACTGAAGCTTTCTTT; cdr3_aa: CASSVQTNTEAFF
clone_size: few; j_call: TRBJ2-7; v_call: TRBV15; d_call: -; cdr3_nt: TGTGCCACCAGCCGATTCCTCGGGGGACGAGGCGAGCAGTACTTC; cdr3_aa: CATSRFLGGRGEQYF
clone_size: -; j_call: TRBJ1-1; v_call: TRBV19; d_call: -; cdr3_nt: TGTGCCACCTTCGGGACAAGGAACACTGAAGCTTTCTTT; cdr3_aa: CATFGTRNTEAFF
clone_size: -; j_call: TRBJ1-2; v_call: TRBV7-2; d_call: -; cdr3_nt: TGTGCCAGCAGCTTTGACTACGACTACACCTTC; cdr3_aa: CASSFDYDYTF
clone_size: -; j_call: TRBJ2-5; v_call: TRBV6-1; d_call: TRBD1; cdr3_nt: TGTGCCAGCAGCGCGACAGGGTCCGAGACCCAGTACTTC; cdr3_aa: CASSATGSETQYF
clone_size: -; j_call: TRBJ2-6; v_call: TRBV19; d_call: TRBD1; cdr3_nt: TGTGCCAGTGGGGACAGTCCCTCTGGGGCCAACGTCCTGACTTTC; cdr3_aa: CASGDSPSGANVLTF
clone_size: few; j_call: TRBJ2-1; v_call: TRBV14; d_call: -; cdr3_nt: TGTGCCAGCAGCCAAGGCTTCGCATACAATGAGCAGTTCTTC; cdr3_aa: CASSQGFAYNEQFF
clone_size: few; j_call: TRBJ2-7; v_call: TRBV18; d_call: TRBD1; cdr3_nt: TGTGCCAGCTCACCCGGGACAGATTTTTCCTACGAGCAGTACTTC; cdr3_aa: CASSPGTDFSYEQYF
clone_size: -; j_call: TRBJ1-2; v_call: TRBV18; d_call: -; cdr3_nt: TGTGCCAGCTCACCGCAAGTAGAGGGCTACACCTTC; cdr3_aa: CASSPQVEGYTF
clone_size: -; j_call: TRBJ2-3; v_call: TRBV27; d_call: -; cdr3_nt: TGTGCCAGCAGTCCGGGGTACCCTCAGGGGACGCAGTATTTT; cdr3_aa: CASSPGYPQGTQYF
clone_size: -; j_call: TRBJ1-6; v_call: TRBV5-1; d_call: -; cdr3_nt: TGCGCCAGCAGCTTGGGGGTTGGAGGTACTAATTCACCCCTCCACTTT; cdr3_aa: CASSLGVGGTNSPLHF
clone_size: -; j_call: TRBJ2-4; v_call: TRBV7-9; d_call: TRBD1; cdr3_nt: TGTGCCAGCAGCCCCGGGACAGCAAACATTCAGTACTTC; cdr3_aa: CASSPGTANIQYF
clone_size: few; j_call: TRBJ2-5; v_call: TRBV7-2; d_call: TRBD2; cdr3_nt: TGTGCCAGCAGCCCTGGGGCTAGCGGGGTTCGGGAGACCCAGTACTTC; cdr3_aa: CASSPGASGVRETQYF
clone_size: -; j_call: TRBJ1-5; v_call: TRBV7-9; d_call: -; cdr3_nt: TGTGCCAGCAGCTTAGGGTGGTCCCAGCATTTT; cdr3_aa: CASSLGWSQHF
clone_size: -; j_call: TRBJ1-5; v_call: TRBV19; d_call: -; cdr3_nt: TGTGCCAGTAGTGAGGCGTATCAGCCCCAGCATTTT; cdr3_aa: CASSEAYQPQHF